This T cell receptor beta chain was profiled in a study of early T cells in non-severe SARS-CoV-2 infection. This clonotype was found many times. TCRdb independently ran MiXCR on the 5' RACE reads; one entry per CDR3 protein. Among tens of thousands of distinct CDR3 sequences listed, roughly 4.7% were seen once. CDR1 is DFQATT and CDR2 is SNEGSKA in the germline V gene (reference sequence). The ends were cut back, 2 bases at V and 4 bases at J, with 10 bases in the middle. The CDR3 contains 13 residues. V is TRBV20-1 and J is TRBJ2-3; tentatively, D is TRBD2 (5 bases). This receptor was identified in an adult who was a healthcare worker with PCR-confirmed SARS-CoV-2 infection or an uninfected control (not recorded which). Material for sequencing was whole blood. CDR3 nucleotides: TGCAGTGCTAGACCCCTAGCCCCAGATACGCAGTATTTT. Its protein is CSARPLAPDTQYF.